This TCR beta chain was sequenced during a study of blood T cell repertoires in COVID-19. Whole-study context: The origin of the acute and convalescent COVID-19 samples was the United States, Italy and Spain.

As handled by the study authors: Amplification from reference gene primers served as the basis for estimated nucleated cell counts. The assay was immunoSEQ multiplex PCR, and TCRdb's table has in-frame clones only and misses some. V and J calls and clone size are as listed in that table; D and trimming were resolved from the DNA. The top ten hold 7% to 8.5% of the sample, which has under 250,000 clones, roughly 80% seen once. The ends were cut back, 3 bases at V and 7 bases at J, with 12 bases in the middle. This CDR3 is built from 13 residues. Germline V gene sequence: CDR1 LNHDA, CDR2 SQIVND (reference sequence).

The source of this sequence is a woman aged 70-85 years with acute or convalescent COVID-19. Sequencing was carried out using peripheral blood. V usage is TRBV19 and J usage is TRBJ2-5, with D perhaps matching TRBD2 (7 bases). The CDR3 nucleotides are TGTGCCAGTAGTATTTCAGGGGAGGGGACCCAGTACTTC. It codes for CASSISGEGTQYF.